The clone carrying this TCR beta chain is a singleton in its sample. The data originate from a study of blood T cell repertoires in COVID-19. The ends lost 5 bases at V and 0 bases at J; junction bases unmatched: 12. Germline CDR1 reads SEHNR; CDR2 reads FQNEAQ (reference sequence). This CDR3 contains 19 residues. The table came from immunoSEQ multiplex PCR; TCRdb's copy has only in-frame clones and leaves some out. The table includes 300,000 to 350,000 clones, around 86% detected once. Sequenced: peripheral blood. The chain is built from TRBV7-9 and TRBJ2-1; 11 nucleotides line up with TRBD2. The sequence derives from a woman in her forties or fifties with COVID-19, enrolled during active disease. CDR3 sequence reads: CASSVRAGTSGISYNEQFF. The CDR3 DNA is TGTGCCAGCAGCGTACGCGCCGGGACTAGCGGCATCTCCTACAATGAGCAGTTCTTC.